This TCR beta chain originates from a study of blood T cell repertoires in COVID-19. Study overall: The samples span acute and convalescent COVID-19 from the United States, Italy and Spain. Sample material is recorded as cDNA or gDNA derived from T cells, B-cell-depleted T cells, or PBMCs.

The CDR3 is 15 residues long. Trimming removed 2 bases from V and 8 bases from J; junction bases left unmatched: 11. Per germline, CDR1 MNHEY and CDR2 SVGEGT. In the study's own analysis: Estimation of nucleated cell counts was performed using reference gene primer amplification. Assay used: immunoSEQ multiplex PCR; TCRdb lists only in-frame clones, some missing. V, J and clone size were drawn from that table, and D and trimming were deduced from the DNA. The sample has 300,000 to 400,000 clones; 80% to 90% are singletons. Seattle researchers signed up patients amid active infection and tracked them longitudinally.

Sequenced material: peripheral blood. The sequence came from a man aged 25-40 years with COVID-19, enrolled during active disease. The chain employs TRBV6-2 or TRBV6-3 and TRBJ1-2; 7 bases line up with TRBD1. In DNA form, the CDR3 reads TGTGCCAGCAGTTACGAGGGGGCGGACCCCTGGGGCTACACCTTC. It specifies CASSYEGADPWGYTF.